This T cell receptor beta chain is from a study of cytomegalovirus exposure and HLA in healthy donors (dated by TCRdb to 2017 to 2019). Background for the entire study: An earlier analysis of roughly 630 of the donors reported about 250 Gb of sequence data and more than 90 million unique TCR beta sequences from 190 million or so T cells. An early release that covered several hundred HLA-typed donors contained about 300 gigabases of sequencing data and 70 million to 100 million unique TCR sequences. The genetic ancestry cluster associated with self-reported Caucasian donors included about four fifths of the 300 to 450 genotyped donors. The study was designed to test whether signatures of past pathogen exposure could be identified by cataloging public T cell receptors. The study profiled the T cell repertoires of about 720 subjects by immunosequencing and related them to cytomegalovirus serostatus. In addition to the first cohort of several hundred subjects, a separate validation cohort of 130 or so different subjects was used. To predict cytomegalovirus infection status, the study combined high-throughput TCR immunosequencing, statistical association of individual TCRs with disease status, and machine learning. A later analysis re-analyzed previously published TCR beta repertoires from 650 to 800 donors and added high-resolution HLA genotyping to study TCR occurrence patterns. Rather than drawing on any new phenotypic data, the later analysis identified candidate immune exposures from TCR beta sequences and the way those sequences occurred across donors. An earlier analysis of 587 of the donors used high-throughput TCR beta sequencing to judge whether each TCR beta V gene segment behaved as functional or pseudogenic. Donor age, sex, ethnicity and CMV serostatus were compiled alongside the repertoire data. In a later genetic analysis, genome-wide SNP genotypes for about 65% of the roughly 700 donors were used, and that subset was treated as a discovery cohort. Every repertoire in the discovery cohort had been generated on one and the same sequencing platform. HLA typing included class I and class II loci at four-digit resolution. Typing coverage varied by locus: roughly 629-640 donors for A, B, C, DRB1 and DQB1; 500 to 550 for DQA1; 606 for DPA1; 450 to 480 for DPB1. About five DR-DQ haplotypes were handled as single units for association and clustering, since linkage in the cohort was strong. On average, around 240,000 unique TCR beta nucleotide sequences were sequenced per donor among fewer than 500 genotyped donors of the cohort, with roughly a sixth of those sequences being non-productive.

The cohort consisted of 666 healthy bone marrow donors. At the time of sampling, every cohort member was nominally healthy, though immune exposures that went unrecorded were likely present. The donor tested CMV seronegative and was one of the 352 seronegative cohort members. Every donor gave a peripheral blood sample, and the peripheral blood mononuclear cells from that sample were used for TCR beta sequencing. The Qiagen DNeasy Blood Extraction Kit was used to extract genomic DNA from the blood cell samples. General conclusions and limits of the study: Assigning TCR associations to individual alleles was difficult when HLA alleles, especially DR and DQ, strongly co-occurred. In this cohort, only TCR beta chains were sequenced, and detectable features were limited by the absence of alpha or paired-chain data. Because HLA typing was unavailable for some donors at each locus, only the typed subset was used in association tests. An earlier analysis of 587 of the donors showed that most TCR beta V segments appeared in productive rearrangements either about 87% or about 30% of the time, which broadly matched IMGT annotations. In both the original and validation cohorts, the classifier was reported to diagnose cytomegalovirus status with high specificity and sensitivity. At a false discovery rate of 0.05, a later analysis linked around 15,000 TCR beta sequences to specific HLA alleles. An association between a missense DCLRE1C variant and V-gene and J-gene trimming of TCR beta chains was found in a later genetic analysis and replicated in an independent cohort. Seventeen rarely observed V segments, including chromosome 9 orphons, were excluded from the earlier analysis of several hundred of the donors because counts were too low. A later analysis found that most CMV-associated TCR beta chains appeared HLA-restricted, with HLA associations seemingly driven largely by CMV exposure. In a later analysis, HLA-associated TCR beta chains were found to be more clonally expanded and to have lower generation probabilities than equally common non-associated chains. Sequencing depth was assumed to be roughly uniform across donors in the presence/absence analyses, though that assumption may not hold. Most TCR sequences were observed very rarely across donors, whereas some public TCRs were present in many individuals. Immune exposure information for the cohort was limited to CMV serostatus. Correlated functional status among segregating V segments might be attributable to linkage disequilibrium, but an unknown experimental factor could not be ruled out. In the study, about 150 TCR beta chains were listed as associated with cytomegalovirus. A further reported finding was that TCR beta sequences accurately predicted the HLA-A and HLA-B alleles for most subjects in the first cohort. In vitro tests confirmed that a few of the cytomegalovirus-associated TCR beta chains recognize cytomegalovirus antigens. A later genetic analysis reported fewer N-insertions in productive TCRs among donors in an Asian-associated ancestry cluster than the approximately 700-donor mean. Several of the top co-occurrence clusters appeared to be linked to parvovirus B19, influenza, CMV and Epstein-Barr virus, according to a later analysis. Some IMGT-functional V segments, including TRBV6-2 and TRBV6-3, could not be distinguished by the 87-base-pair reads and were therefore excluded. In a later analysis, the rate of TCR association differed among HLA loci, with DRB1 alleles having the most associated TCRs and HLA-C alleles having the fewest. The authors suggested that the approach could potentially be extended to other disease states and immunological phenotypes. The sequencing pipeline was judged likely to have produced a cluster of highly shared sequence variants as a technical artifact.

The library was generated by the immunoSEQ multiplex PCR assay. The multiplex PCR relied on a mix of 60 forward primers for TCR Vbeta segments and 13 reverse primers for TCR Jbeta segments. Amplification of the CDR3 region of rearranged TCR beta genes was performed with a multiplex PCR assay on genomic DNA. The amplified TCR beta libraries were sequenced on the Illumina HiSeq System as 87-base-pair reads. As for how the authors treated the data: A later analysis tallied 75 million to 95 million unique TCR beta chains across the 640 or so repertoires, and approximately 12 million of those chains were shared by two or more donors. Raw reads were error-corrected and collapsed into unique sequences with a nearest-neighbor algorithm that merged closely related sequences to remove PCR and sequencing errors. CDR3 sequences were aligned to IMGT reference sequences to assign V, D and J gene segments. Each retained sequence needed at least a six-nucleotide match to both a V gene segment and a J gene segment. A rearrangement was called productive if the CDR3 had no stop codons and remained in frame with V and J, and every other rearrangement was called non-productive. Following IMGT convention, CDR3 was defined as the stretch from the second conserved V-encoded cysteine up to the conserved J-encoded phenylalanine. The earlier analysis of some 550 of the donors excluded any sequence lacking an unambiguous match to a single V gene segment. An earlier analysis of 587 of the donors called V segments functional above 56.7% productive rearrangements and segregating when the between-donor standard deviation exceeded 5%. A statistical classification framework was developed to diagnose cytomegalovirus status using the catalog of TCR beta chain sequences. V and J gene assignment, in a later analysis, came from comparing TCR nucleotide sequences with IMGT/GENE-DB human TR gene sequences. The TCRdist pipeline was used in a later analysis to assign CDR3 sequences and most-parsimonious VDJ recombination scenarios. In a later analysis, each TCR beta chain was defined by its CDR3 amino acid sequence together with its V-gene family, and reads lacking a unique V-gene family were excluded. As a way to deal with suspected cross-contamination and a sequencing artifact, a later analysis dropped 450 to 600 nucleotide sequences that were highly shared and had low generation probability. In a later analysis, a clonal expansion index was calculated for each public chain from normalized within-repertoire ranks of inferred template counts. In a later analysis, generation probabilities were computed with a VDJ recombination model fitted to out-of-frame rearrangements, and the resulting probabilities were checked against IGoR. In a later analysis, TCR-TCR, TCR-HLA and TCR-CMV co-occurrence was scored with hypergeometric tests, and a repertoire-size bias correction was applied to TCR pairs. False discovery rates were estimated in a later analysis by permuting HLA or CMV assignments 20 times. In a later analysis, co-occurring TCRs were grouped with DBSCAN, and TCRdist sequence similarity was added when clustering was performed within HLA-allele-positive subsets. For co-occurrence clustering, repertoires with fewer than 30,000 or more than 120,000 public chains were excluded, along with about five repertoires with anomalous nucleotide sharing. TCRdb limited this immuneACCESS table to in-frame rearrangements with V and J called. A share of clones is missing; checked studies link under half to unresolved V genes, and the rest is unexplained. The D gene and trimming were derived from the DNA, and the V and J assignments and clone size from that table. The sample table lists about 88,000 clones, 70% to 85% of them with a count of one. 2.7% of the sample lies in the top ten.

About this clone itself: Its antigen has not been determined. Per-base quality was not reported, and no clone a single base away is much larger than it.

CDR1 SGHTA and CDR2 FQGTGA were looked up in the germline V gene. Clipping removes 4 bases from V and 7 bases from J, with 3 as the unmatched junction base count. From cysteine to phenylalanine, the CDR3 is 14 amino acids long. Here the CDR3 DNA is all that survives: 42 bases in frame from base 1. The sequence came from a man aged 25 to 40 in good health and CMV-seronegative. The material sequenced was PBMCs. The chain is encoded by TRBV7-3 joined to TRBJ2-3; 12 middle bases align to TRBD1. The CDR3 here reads CASSSGQGANTQYF. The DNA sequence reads TGTGCCAGCAGCTCGGGACAGGGGGCTAATACGCAGTATTTT. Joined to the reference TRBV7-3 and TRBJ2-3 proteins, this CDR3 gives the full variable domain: GAGVSQTPSNKVTEKGKYVELRCDPISGHTALYWYRQSLGQGPEFLIYFQGTGAADDSGLPNDRFFAVRPEGSVSTLKIQRTERGDSAVYLCASSSGQGANTQYFGPGTRLTVL.